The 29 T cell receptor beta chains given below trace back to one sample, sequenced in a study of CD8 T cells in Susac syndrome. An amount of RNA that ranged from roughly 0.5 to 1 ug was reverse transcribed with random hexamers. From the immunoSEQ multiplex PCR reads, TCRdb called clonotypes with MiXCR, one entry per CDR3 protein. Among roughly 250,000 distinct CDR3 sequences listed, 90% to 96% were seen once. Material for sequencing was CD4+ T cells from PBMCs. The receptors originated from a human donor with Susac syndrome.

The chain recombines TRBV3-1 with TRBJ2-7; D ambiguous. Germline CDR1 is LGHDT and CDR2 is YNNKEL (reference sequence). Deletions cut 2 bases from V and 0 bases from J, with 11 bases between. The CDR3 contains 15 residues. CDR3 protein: CASSQFSPSSYEQYF. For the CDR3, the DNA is TGTGCCAGCAGCCAATTTTCCCCCTCCTCCTACGAGCAGTACTTC.

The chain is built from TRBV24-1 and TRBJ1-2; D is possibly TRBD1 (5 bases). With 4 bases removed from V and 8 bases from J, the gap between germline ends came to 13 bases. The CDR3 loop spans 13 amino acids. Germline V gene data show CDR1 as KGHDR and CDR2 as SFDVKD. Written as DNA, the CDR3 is TGTGCCACCAGTGACGAAAAGGGGTCCGGCTACACCTTC. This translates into CATSDEKGSGYTF.

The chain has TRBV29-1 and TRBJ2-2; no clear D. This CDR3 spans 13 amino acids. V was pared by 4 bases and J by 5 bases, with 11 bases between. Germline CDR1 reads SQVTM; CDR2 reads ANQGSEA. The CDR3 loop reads CSVGATRTGELFF. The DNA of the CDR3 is TGCAGCGTTGGAGCCACCAGGACCGGGGAGCTGTTTTTT.

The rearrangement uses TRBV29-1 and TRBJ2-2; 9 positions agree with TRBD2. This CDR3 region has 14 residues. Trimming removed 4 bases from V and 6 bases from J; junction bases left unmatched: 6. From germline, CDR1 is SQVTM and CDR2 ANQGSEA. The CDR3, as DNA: TGCAGCGTTGGTGCGGGAGGGGCACCCGGGGAGCTGTTTTTT. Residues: CSVGAGGAPGELFF.

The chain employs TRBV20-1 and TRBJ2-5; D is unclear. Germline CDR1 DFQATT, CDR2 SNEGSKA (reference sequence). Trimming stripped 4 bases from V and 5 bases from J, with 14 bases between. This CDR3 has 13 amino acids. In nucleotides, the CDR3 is TGCAGTGCTACGTGGATGGCGGTGGAGACCCAGTACTTC. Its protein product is CSATWMAVETQYF.

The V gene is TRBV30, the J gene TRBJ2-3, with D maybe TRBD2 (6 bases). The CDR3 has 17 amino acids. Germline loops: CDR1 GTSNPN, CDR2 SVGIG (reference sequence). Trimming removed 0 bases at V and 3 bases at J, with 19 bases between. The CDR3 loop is CAWSVPAGPRGTDTQYF. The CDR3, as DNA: TGTGCCTGGAGTGTACCGGCGGGACCCCGAGGGACAGATACGCAGTATTTT.

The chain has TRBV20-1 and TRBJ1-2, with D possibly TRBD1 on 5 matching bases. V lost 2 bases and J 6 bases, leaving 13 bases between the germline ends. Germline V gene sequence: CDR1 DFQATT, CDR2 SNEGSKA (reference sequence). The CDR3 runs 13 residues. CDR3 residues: CSARLQGTNGYTF. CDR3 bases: TGCAGTGCTAGATTGCAAGGGACCAATGGCTACACCTTC.

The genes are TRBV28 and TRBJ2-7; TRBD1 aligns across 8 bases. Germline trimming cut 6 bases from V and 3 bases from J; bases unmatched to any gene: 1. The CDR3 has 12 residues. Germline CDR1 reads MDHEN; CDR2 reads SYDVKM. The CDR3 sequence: CASSGTGYEQYF. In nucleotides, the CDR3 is TGTGCCAGCAGCGGGACAGGCTACGAGCAGTACTTC.

CDR3 coding DNA: TGTGCCAGCAGCCAACGGGGATCCTACAATGAGCAGTTCTTC. Amino acid sequence: CASSQRGSYNEQFF. The V gene is TRBV14, the J gene TRBJ2-1; D may be TRBD2 (5 bases). V was trimmed by 2 bases and J by 1 base, leaving 6 bases between them. Germline V gene lookup returns CDR1 SGHDN and CDR2 FVKESK. The CDR3 contains 14 residues.

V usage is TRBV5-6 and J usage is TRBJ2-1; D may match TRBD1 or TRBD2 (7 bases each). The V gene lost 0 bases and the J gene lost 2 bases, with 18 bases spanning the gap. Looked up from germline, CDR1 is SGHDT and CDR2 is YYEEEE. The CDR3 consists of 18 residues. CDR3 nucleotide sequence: TGTGCCAGCAGCTTGGCGGACAGGCGGGGGACCGCCTACAATGAGCAGTTCTTC. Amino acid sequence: CASSLADRRGTAYNEQFF. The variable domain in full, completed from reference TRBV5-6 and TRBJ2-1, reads DAGVTQSPTHLIKTRGQQVTLRCSPKSGHDTVSWYQQALGQGPQFIFQYYEEEERQRGNFPDRFSGHQFPNYSSELNVNALLLGDSALYLCASSLADRRGTAYNEQFFGPGTRLTVL.

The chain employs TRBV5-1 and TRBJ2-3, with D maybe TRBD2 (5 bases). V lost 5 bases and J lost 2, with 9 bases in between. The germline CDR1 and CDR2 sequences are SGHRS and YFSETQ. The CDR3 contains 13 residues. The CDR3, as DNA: TGCGCCAGCAGGAGGACTGACACAGATACGCAGTATTTT. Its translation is CASRRTDTDTQYF.

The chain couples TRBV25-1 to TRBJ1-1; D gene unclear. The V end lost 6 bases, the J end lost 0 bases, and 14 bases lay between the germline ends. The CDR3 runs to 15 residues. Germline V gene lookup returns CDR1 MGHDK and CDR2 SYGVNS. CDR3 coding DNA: TGTGCCAGCAGCCCACAGCGGCCGCTGAACACTGAAGCTTTCTTT. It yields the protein CASSPQRPLNTEAFF. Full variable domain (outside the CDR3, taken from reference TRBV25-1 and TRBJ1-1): EADIYQTPRYLVIGTGKKITLECSQTMGHDKMYWYQQDPGMELHLIHYSYGVNSTEKGDLSSESTVSRIRTEHFPLTLESARPSHTSQYLCASSPQRPLNTEAFFGQGTRLTVV.

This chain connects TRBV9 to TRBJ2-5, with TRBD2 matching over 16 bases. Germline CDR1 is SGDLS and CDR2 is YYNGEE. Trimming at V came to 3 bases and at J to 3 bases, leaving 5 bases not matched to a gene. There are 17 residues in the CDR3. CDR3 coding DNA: TGTGCCAGCAGCGGGGGACTAGCGGGAGGGTCGGAAGAGACCCAGTACTTC. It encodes CASSGGLAGGSEETQYF.

The CDR3 nucleotides are TGCGCCAGCAACACCGGGACAGGGGACGCCAAAAACATTCAGTACTTC. It encodes CASNTGTGDAKNIQYF. This chain links TRBV4-1 with TRBJ2-4, with 10 bases identical to TRBD1. This CDR3 spans 16 amino acids. The ends lost 7 bases at V and 1 base at J; junction bases unmatched: 7. Germline CDR1 is MGHRA and CDR2 is YSYEKL.

In nucleotides, the CDR3 is TGCAGTGCCGAACCGGGCGCTTCCCTAGGTGAGCAGTTCTTC. Its translation: CSAEPGASLGEQFF. The chain is built from TRBV20-1 and TRBJ2-1, with no clear D. The V gene lost 6 bases and the J gene lost 9 bases, with 21 bases spanning the gap. CDR1 and CDR2 (germline): DFQATT, SNEGSKA (reference sequence). The CDR3 is made up of 14 amino acids.

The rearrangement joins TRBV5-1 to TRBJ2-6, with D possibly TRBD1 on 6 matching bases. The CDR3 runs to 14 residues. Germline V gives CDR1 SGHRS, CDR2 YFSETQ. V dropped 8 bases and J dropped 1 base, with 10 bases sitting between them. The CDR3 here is CASRQESGANVLTF. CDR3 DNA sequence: TGCGCCAGTAGACAGGAGTCTGGGGCCAACGTCCTGACTTTC.

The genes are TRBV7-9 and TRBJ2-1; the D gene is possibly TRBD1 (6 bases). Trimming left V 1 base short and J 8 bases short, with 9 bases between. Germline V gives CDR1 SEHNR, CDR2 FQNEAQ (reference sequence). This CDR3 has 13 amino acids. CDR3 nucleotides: TGTGCCAGCAGCTTAGGTGGGGGCTATGAGCAGTTCTTC. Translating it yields CASSLGGGYEQFF. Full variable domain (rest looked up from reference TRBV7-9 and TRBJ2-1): DTGVSQNPRHKITKRGQNVTFRCDPISEHNRLYWYRQTLGQGPEFLTYFQNEAQLEKSRLLSDRFSAERPKGSFSTLEIQRTEQGDSAMYLCASSLGGGYEQFFGPGTRLTVL.

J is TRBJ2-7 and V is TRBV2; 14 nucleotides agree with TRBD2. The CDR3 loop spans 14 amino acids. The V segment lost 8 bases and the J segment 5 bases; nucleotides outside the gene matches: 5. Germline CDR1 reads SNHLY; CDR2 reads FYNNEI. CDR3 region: CASLGLAGGNEQYF. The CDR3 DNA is TGTGCCAGCTTAGGACTAGCGGGAGGAAACGAGCAGTACTTC. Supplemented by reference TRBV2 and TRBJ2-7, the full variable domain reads EPEVTQTPSHQVTQMGQEVILRCVPISNHLYFYWYRQILGQKVEFLVSFYNNEISEKSEIFDDQFSVERPDGSNFTLKIRSTKLEDSAMYFCASLGLAGGNEQYFGPGTRLTVT.

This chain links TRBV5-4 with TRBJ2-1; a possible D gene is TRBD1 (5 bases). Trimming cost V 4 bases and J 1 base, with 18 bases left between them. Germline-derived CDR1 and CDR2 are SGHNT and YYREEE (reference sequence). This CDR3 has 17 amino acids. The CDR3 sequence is CASSGAAGWSSYNEQFF. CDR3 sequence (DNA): TGTGCCAGCAGCGGCGCGGCAGGGTGGTCTTCCTACAATGAGCAGTTCTTC.

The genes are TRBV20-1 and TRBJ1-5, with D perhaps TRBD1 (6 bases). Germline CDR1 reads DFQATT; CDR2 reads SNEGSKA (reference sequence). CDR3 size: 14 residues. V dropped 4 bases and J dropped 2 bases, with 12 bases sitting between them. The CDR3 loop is CSATGAQGNQPQHF. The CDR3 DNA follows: TGCAGTGCTACAGGGGCGCAAGGCAATCAGCCCCAGCATTTT.

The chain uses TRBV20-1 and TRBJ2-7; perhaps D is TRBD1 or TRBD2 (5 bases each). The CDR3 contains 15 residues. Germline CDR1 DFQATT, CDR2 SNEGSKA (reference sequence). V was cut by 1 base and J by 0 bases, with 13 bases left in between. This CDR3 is CSARGLRESSYEQYF. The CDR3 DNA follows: TGCAGTGCTAGAGGCCTCAGGGAGAGCTCCTACGAGCAGTACTTC.

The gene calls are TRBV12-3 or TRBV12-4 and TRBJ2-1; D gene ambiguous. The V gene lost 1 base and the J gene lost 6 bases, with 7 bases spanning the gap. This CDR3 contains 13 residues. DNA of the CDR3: TGTGCCAGCAGTTTAGTAAGGATCAATGAGCAGTTCTTC. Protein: CASSLVRINEQFF.

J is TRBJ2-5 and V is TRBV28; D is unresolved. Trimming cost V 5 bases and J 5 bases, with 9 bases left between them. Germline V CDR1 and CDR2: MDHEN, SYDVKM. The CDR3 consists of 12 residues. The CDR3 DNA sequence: TGTGCCAGCAGTCGGTGGCCGGAGACCCAGTACTTC. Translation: CASSRWPETQYF.

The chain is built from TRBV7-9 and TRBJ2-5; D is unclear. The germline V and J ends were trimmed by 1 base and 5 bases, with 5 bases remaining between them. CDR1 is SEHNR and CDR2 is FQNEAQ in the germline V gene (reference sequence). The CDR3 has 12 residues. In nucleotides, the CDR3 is TGTGCCAGCAGCTTAGAACTCGAGACCCAGTACTTC. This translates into CASSLELETQYF.

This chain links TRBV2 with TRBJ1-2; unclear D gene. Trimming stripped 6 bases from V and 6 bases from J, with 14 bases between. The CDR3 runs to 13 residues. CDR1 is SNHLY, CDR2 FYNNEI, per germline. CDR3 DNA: TGTGCCAGCAGGCAGGACCAGTCGGATGGCTACACCTTC. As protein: CASRQDQSDGYTF.

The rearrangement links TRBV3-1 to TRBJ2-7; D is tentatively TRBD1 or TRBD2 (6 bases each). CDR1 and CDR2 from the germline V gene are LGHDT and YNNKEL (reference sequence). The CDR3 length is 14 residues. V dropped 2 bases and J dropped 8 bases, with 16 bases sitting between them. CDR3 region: CASSQRGEPVKQYF. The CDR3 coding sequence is TGTGCCAGCAGCCAAAGGGGGGAGCCAGTCAAGCAGTACTTC.

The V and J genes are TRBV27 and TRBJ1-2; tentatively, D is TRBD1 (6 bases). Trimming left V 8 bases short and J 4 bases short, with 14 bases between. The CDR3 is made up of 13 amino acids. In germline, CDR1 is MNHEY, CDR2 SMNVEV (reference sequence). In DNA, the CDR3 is TGTGCCAGCCGAATAGGACAGAGCTATGGCTACACCTTC. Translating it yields CASRIGQSYGYTF.

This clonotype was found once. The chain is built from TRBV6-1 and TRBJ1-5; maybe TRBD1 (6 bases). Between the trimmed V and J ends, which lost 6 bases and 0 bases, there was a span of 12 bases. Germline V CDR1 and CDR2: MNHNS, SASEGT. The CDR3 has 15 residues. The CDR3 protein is CASRPTGSSNQPQHF. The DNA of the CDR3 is TGTGCCAGCAGGCCCACAGGGAGTAGCAATCAGCCCCAGCATTTT.

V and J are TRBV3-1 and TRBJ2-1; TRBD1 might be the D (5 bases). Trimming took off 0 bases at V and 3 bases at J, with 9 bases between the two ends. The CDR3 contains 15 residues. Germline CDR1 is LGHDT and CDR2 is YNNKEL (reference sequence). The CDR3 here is CASSQESGFYNEQFF. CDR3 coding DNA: TGTGCCAGCAGCCAAGAATCAGGGTTCTACAATGAGCAGTTCTTC.